Listed below are T cell receptor beta chains from one sample, sequenced in a study of shared clonotypes between healthy human individuals. Profiling relied on immunoSEQ multiplex PCR, and the TCRdb table lists in-frame clones only, not all of them. The sample lists approximately 2.4 million clones, approximately 94% occurring once. The material sequenced was naive CD4+ T cells sorted from blood. The receptor set was obtained from a young man in good health. Both conserved end residues are part of each CDR3. The D gene is left open where the match is weak. A row's size may be missing; if present it is once, few, many or a size class.

>TRBJ2-7|.|once|TRBV25-1
TGTGCCAGCAGTGTGGGGTTGGCGTACGAGCAGTACTTC
CASSVGLAYEQYF
>TRBJ2-7|TRBD1|.|TRBV6-1
TGTGCCAGCAGTGAAGGGATGACAGGGATTCTCTACGAGCAGTACTTC
CASSEGMTGILYEQYF
>TRBJ2-7|.|.|TRBV6-1
TGTGCCAGCAGTGATGGGCACGAGCAGTACTTC
CASSDGHEQYF
>TRBJ1-2|.|.|TRBV5-1
TGCGCCAGCAGGTCCGGGACCGATACTAACTATGGCTACACCTTC
CASRSGTDTNYGYTF
>TRBJ1-1|.|.|TRBV7-3
TGTGCCAGCAGCCCGCGGGAGGCTGTGAAGTTTTTCTTT
CASSPREAVKFFF
>TRBJ2-7|.|.|TRBV27
TGTGCCAGCAGTTTCGACAGGATTTCCTACGAGCAGTACTTC
CASSFDRISYEQYF
>TRBJ1-1|.|once|TRBV6-6
TGTGCCAGCGGGGGATCTCGGCTGAACACTGAAGCTTTCTTT
CASGGSRLNTEAFF
>TRBJ2-7|TRBD1|.|TRBV11-2
TGTGCCAGCAGCTCCCCCACAGGGGTCCACGAGCAGTACTTC
CASSSPTGVHEQYF
>TRBJ2-5|TRBD1|once|TRBV7-2
TGTGCCAGCAGCTTGGAGACAGGGTCGGAGACCCAGTACTTC
CASSLETGSETQYF
>TRBJ1-4|.|.|TRBV29-1
TGCAGCGTTGAAGGAACAGGGAATGAAAAACTGTTTTTT
CSVEGTGNEKLFF
>TRBJ2-2|TRBD2|.|TRBV10-3
TGTGCCATCAGTGTGAAAGGGACTAGCGGGAGAACCGGGGAGCTGTTTTTT
CAISVKGTSGRTGELFF
>TRBJ2-3|.|once|TRBV28
TGTGCCAGCAGTTTGATCAGGTCAGAGGCGGGCCCCCGAGGTACGCAGTATTTT
CASSLIRSEAGPRGTQYF
>TRBJ2-2|TRBD1|.|TRBV5-1
TGCGCCAGCAGCCTTCAGGGGGCAAAAAGGAACACCGGGGAGCTGTTTTTT
CASSLQGAKRNTGELFF
>TRBJ2-2|TRBD2|.|TRBV28
TGTGCCAGCAGTTTGACACTAGCGGGGGACACCGGGGAGCTGTTTTTT
CASSLTLAGDTGELFF
>TRBJ2-1|TRBD1|.|TRBV5-6
TGTGCCAGCAGCTCCCTCAGGGGGTACAATGAGCAGTTCTTC
CASSSLRGYNEQFF
>TRBJ2-2|TRBD2|.|TRBV27
TGTGCCAGCAGTTGGACTAGCGGGAACACCGGGGAGCTGTTTTTT
CASSWTSGNTGELFF
>TRBJ2-7|.|.|TRBV10-2
TGCGCCAGCAGTGAAAATTCAGGGGTGGGTGAGCAGTACTTC
CASSENSGVGEQYF
>TRBJ2-5|.|.|TRBV7-7
TGTGCTAGCAGCTCCGGGGAGACCCAGTACTTC
CASSSGETQYF
>TRBJ2-7|.|.|TRBV30
TGTGCCTGGAGTCACGGGAAGCCCTACGAGCAGTACTTC
CAWSHGKPYEQYF
>TRBJ1-2|.|few|TRBV11-2
TGTGCCAGCAGCTTAGGCTTGTCGCAGGCCCCTGGCTACACCTTC
CASSLGLSQAPGYTF
>TRBJ1-3|TRBD1|.|TRBV5-6
TGTGCCAGCAGCTTGTTTGACAGGGTGACTGGAAACACCATATATTTT
CASSLFDRVTGNTIYF
>TRBJ2-3|.|.|TRBV6-5
TGTGCCAGCAGTTACTCCAGGATCGGTACGCAGTATTTT
CASSYSRIGTQYF
>TRBJ2-7|TRBD1|.|TRBV30
TGTGCCTGGAGAGACAGGGGCCCCTACGAGCAGTACTTC
CAWRDRGPYEQYF
>TRBJ1-2|TRBD1|few|TRBV2
TGTGCCAGCAGTCCCACAGGGGGTGGCTACACCTTC
CASSPTGGGYTF
>TRBJ1-2|.|.|TRBV30
TGTGCCTGGAGCACAGGGAGATATGACTATGGCTACACCTTC
CAWSTGRYDYGYTF
>TRBJ2-3|.|.|TRBV5-1
TGCGCCAGCACCAGGGGCGGCAGCACAGATACGCAGTATTTT
CASTRGGSTDTQYF
>TRBJ2-7|TRBD1|.|TRBV10-2
TGCGCCAGCAGTGAGCTGGGACAGGGTTCCTACGAGCAGTACTTC
CASSELGQGSYEQYF
>TRBJ1-1|.|.|TRBV10-3
TGTGCCATCAGCGACAGTATGGTTTCGGGAGCTTTCTTT
CAISDSMVSGAFF
>TRBJ2-1|TRBD1|.|TRBV27
TGTGCCAGCAGTCTCAGGGGGCTCTCCTACAATGAGCAGTTCTTC
CASSLRGLSYNEQFF
>TRBJ2-3|.|.|TRBV4-3
TGCGCCAGCAGCCAAGATGTGGGGCACACAGATACGCAGTATTTT
CASSQDVGHTDTQYF
>TRBJ1-1|TRBD1|.|TRBV27
TGTGCCAGCAGTTTACTCCCAGGGGGCAGGAACACTGAAGCTTTCTTT
CASSLLPGGRNTEAFF
>TRBJ2-5|TRBD2|.|TRBV10-3
TGTGCCATCAGTGAGGGGACTAGCGGCCAAGAGACCCAGTACTTC
CAISEGTSGQETQYF
>TRBJ2-7|TRBD2|once|TRBV10-3
TGTGCCATCAGTGATGAGGCGGGAGGGCCCCCGTACTTC
CAISDEAGGPPYF
>TRBJ2-2|.|.|TRBV28
TGTGCCAGCAGTCCAGGGTTCACCGGGGAGCTGTTTTTT
CASSPGFTGELFF
>TRBJ2-7|TRBD1|.|TRBV28
TGTGCCAGCAGGGGGACAGGGAGCTCCTACGAGCAGTACTTC
CASRGTGSSYEQYF
>TRBJ2-1|.|.|TRBV10-3
TGTGCCATCAGTGAGTCGGCAGGAGATGAGCAGTTCTTC
CAISESAGDEQFF
>TRBJ2-3|TRBD2|.|TRBV7-8
TGTGCCAGCAGCCCGGGACTAACCTCTAGCACAGATACGCAGTATTTT
CASSPGLTSSTDTQYF
>TRBJ2-2|.|.|TRBV5-1
TGCGCCAGCAGCCGCGGGACAACCCAGAACACCGGGGAGCTGTTTTTT
CASSRGTTQNTGELFF
>TRBJ1-2|.|.|TRBV30
TGTGCCTGGAGTATAGACACCGAGGCGGGCTACACCTTC
CAWSIDTEAGYTF
>TRBJ2-2|.|.|TRBV27
TGTGCCAGCAGTTCCACACCTTCCACCGGGGAGCTGTTTTTT
CASSSTPSTGELFF
>TRBJ2-3|.|.|TRBV6-5
TGTGCCAGCAGCCGCAGTGGGGGTCGCACAGATACGCAGTATTTT
CASSRSGGRTDTQYF
>TRBJ2-5|.|.|TRBV5-1
TGCGCCAGCAGCTTGGAGGGTTTAGGGGCAGAGACCCAGTACTTC
CASSLEGLGAETQYF
>TRBJ2-7|TRBD2|.|TRBV7-6
TGTGCCAGCAGCACTAACCGGGGGGACGAGCAGTACTTC
CASSTNRGDEQYF
>TRBJ2-7|.|.|TRBV5-6
TGTGCCAGCAGCTTAAGGAGAATACAGGACTCCTACGAGCAGTACTTC
CASSLRRIQDSYEQYF
>TRBJ1-1|TRBD1|.|TRBV7-2
TGTGCCAGCAGCTTCGGACAGGGTCTATATGCTTTCTTT
CASSFGQGLYAFF
>TRBJ2-2|.|.|TRBV2
TGTGCCAGCAGCCTGTGGGGAGGCACCGGGGAGCTGTTTTTT
CASSLWGGTGELFF
>TRBJ1-6|.|.|TRBV27
TGTGCCAGCCGGGGGGCAGGGAATTCACCCCTCCACTTT
CASRGAGNSPLHF
>TRBJ2-2|.|.|TRBV4-3
TGCGCCAGCAGCCTCTCAAAGAAAGAAGGACTGAACACCGGGGAGCTGTTTTTT
CASSLSKKEGLNTGELFF
>TRBJ2-3|.|.|TRBV7-7
TGTGCTAGCAGCCCTCGTCGGGGAGATACGCAGTATTTT
CASSPRRGDTQYF
>TRBJ1-5|TRBD1|few|TRBV5-1
TGCGCCAGCAGCTTCGGACAGGGCAATCAGCCCCAGCATTTT
CASSFGQGNQPQHF
>TRBJ1-1|.|.|TRBV6-6
TGTGCCAGCAGTTCGAACACTGAAGCTTTCTTT
CASSSNTEAFF
>TRBJ2-7|.|.|TRBV5-3
TGTGCCAGAAGCTTGGGAAGGGCCCATCTCTCCTACGAGCAGTACTTC
CARSLGRAHLSYEQYF
>TRBJ2-1|.|.|TRBV4-1
TGCGCCAGCAGCCAAGTGTCCCGGACTAAACGGGAGGAGCAGTTCTTC
CASSQVSRTKREEQFF